This TCR beta chain derives from a study of blood T cells in healthy people across ages. On the study more broadly: The capture of about one barcoded beta molecule per two T cells was achieved by template switching.

There are 14 residues in the CDR3. Trimming removed 4 bases from V and 1 base from J, with 11 bases in between. Germline loops: CDR1 SGHTA, CDR2 FQGNSA. Together with a sample-barcoded 5' primer, a J-beta primer mix was included in a second PCR lasting 7 to 11 cycles. TCRdb reanalysed the 5' RACE reads using MiXCR and keeps one entry per CDR3 protein. The table includes around 970,000 distinct CDR3 sequences, 45% to 60% detected once. The chain is built from TRBV7-2 and TRBJ2-7; D is unclear. The receptor comes from a woman aged 60-70 years in good health. Sequencing input: blood. The CDR3 spells CASSSNALSYEQYF. The CDR3 DNA follows: TGTGCCAGCAGCTCAAACGCCCTATCCTACGAGCAGTACTTC.